This T cell receptor (beta chain) originates from a study of TIL therapy for anti-PD-1-resistant metastatic lung cancer. Whole-study results and caveats: The cohort had more treatment-naive, never-smoker and oncogene-addicted patients than typical.

Sequencing used immunoSEQ v3. TCRdb's copy holds only in-frame clones and misses some; the assay was immunoSEQ multiplex PCR. This sample has approximately 24,000 clones, with over 55% found just once. Concerning this clone itself: Its antigen remains unidentified.

Indicated time point: pre-treatment sample, taken before nivolumab and TIL therapy. The tumor samples were excised metastases, mostly pleural nodules or supraclavicular lymph nodes. Germline CDR1 is SGDLS and CDR2 is YYNGEE. CDR3 length: 16 amino acids. The junction had 13 bases not matched to a gene; V was cut back by 6 bases and J by 4 bases. The chain recombines TRBV9 with TRBJ2-1; 7 bases map to TRBD1. This TCR derives from a person aged 25-85 years with non-small cell lung cancer. The sample in question was tumor tissue, obtained at baseline. For the CDR3, the DNA is TGTGCCAGCACCCCGACCACAGGGGTCCAATACAATGAGCAGTTCTTC. Amino acid sequence: CASTPTTGVQYNEQFF.